This TCR beta chain appears in the sequencing data of a study of cytomegalovirus exposure and HLA in healthy donors. At the level of the study: The approximately 110 validation repertoires used a platform that matched the one used for the 600 to 700 first-cohort repertoires, as a later analysis reported. Study results and caveats: The study found most TCR sequences rare, yet found some public TCRs in many donors. According to the study, 180 or so TCR beta chains were cytomegalovirus-associated. A classifier reportedly called cytomegalovirus status with high sensitivity and specificity.

Profiled with immunoSEQ multiplex PCR; TCRdb holds only in-frame clones, not every one. The data contain about 110,000 clones, roughly 90% of them singletons. As regards this clone: No antigen is known for it.

This CDR3 contains 13 residues. Germline loops: CDR1 SGHRS, CDR2 YFSETQ. Trimming took off 6 bases at V and 2 bases at J, with 9 bases between the two ends. The V and J genes are TRBV5-1 and TRBJ1-3, with D uncertain. The sequenced sample consisted of PBMCs. This TCR was sampled from a woman aged 25 to 39 in good health and CMV-seropositive. The CDR3 here is CASKEGTGNTIYF. The DNA for the CDR3 is TGCGCCAGCAAGGAGGGAACTGGAAACACCATATATTTT.